The 10 T cell receptor beta chains presented below share a single source sample, sequenced in a study of identical twins (TCRdb year 2016). The receptor library was made with 5' RACE. These reads were obtained on an Illumina HiSeq 2000. The raw public data were reprocessed by TCRdb itself: fastp quality trimming at Q25, MiXCR clonotype calling, in-frame beta chains only. A single entry per CDR3 protein holds the most common genes and DNA from its merged rows. Here the sample has 550,000 to 800,000 distinct CDR3 sequences; just over 7% occur a single time. Around 1.6% of the sample is in the top ten clones. The data also belong to a second study, concerning yellow fever vaccine responses in identical twins.

Source material: PBMCs. These receptors came from a woman under 30 in good health.

The rearrangement uses TRBV20-1 and TRBJ2-4, with 7 bases that match TRBD1. The junction had 13 bases not matched to a gene; V was cut back by 7 bases and J by 1 base. The CDR3 sequence is 16 residues long. In germline, CDR1 is DFQATT, CDR2 SNEGSKA (reference sequence). CDR3 bases: TGCAGTGTTCCCATGACAGGGACGGGGGCCAAAAACATTCAGTACTTC. It translates to CSVPMTGTGAKNIQYF.

This clonotype was recorded many times. The rearrangement joins TRBV15 to TRBJ2-1; a possible D gene is TRBD2 (6 bases). CDR1 and CDR2 (germline): LNHNV, YYDKDF (reference sequence). V lost 3 bases, J lost 7 bases, and 16 bases lay in between. The CDR3 is 15 residues long. The CDR3 nucleotides are TGTGCCACCAGCAGGAACGGGAGCCCCCGTAATGAGCAGTTCTTC. Amino acid sequence: CATSRNGSPRNEQFF.

This clonotype was counted at least ten times. This chain uses TRBV12-3 or TRBV12-4 with TRBJ2-1; D is possibly TRBD2 (5 bases). V lost 7 bases to trimming and J lost 2 bases, with 24 bases between them. The CDR3 runs to 18 residues. The CDR3 is CASKGVLRGIDPYNEQFF. In DNA, the CDR3 is TGTGCCAGCAAGGGCGTTTTGAGAGGGATTGACCCCTACAATGAGCAGTTCTTC.

This clonotype was seen ten or more times. The chain carries TRBV28 and TRBJ2-6, with 9 nucleotides matching TRBD1. J was trimmed by 10 bases and V by 5 bases; bases with no gene match: 6. Germline CDR1 is MDHEN and CDR2 is SYDVKM. The CDR3 is 14 amino acids. CDR3 in amino acids: CASSGQGIPNVLTF. As DNA, the CDR3 is TGTGCCAGCAGTGGACAGGGGATCCCAAACGTCCTGACTTTC. The variable domain in full, completed from reference TRBV28 and TRBJ2-6, reads DVKVTQSSRYLVKRTGEKVFLECVQDMDHENMFWYRQDPGLGLRLIYFSYDVKMKEKGDIPEGYSVSREKKERFSLILESASTNQTSMYLCASSGQGIPNVLTFGAGSRLTVL.

The V call is TRBV15, the J call TRBJ2-1; 7 positions agree with TRBD1. Germline CDR1 and CDR2: LNHNV and YYDKDF (reference sequence). The CDR3 runs to 16 residues. V shed 2 bases, J shed 2 bases, and the junction held 6 bases outside the gene matches. In DNA form, the CDR3 reads TGTGCCACCAGCAGATCGGACAGGAACCCCTACAATGAGCAGTTCTTC. Translating gives CATSRSDRNPYNEQFF. The whole variable domain, filled in from reference TRBV15 and TRBJ2-1, reads DAMVIQNPRYQVTQFGKPVTLSCSQTLNHNVMYWYQQKSSQAPKLLFHYYDKDFNNEADTPDNFQSRRPNTSFCFLDIRSPGLGDTAMYLCATSRSDRNPYNEQFFGPGTRLTVL.

The chain employs TRBV5-1 and TRBJ2-1, with D perhaps TRBD2 (5 bases). The CDR3 is made up of 15 amino acids. V dropped 2 bases and J dropped 6 bases, with 15 bases sitting between them. Germline V gives CDR1 SGHRS, CDR2 YFSETQ. CDR3 nucleotides: TGCGCCAGCAGCTTTCCGGGAACCAACTCCAATGAGCAGTTCTTC. Its protein is CASSFPGTNSNEQFF.

There are many counts of this clonotype. This chain connects TRBV15 to TRBJ2-3; D not resolved. This CDR3 spans 13 amino acids. The germline CDR1 and CDR2 sequences are LNHNV and YYDKDF (reference sequence). V was pared by 0 bases and J by 6 bases, with 7 bases between. The CDR3 protein is CATSRDLADTQYF. CDR3 DNA sequence: TGTGCCACCAGCAGAGATCTGGCGGATACGCAGTATTTT. Filled out from reference TRBV15 and TRBJ2-3, the complete variable domain reads DAMVIQNPRYQVTQFGKPVTLSCSQTLNHNVMYWYQQKSSQAPKLLFHYYDKDFNNEADTPDNFQSRRPNTSFCFLDIRSPGLGDTAMYLCATSRDLADTQYFGPGTRLTVL.

There are many counts of this clonotype. V gene TRBV7-2 combines with J gene TRBJ1-2; D gene ambiguous. The V gene's germline CDR1 is SGHTA and CDR2 FQGNSA. V was clipped by 3 bases and J by 4 bases, with 6 bases between them. The CDR3 loop spans 12 amino acids. CDR3 protein: CASSFSIYGYTF. As DNA, the CDR3 is TGTGCCAGCAGCTTCTCAATCTATGGCTACACCTTC.

This clonotype was counted many times. This chain uses TRBV28 with TRBJ2-7; 11 bases match TRBD2. This CDR3 contains 16 residues. Germline CDR1 is MDHEN and CDR2 is SYDVKM. The V and J ends lost 2 bases and 2 bases, in that order; junction bases with no gene match: 5. The CDR3 is CASSLLAGGSPYEQYF. CDR3 nucleotides: TGTGCCAGCAGTTTACTAGCGGGAGGTTCCCCCTACGAGCAGTACTTC.

V usage is TRBV7-8 and J usage is TRBJ2-7; D gene unclear. V lost 3 bases and J lost 0, with 15 bases in between. The CDR3 has 16 residues. CDR1 is SGHVS and CDR2 is FQNEAQ in the germline V gene. CDR3 DNA sequence: TGTGCCAGCAGCTTTCCGAGTGGTAAAGCCTCCTACGAGCAGTACTTC. Protein sequence: CASSFPSGKASYEQYF.